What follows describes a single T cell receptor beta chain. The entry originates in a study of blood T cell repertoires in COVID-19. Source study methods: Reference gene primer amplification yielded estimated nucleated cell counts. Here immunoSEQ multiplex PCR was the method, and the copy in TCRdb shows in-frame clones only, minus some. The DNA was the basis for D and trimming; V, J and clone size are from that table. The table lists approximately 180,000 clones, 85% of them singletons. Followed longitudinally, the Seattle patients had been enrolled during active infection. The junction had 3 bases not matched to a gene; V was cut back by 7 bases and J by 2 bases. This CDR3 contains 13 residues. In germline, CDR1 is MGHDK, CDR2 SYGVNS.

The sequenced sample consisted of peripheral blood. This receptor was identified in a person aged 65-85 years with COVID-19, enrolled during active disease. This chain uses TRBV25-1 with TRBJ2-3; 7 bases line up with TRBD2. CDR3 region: CASNLAVTDTQYF. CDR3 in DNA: TGTGCCAGCAATCTAGCGGTCACAGATACGCAGTATTTT.